The present TCR beta chain was sequenced within a study of shared clonotypes between healthy human individuals. TCRdb's copy holds only in-frame clones and misses some; the assay was immunoSEQ multiplex PCR. The data hold 2,500,000 or so clones, with around nine tenths observed a single time. This clone appeared once. The source material was naive CD4+ T cells sorted from blood. Specified subset: CD45RA+ positively selected. The sequence was collected from a man aged 18 to 29 in good health.

CDR3 bases: TGTGCCAGCAGCGTTAAGACAGGGGCGGGTGAAGCTTTCTTT. It is translated as CASSVKTGAGEAFF. The chain recombines TRBV6-1 with TRBJ1-1; 8 nucleotides match TRBD1. J lost 7 bases, V lost 6 bases, and 10 bases had no gene match. Germline V gene data show CDR1 as MNHNS and CDR2 as SASEGT. The CDR3 is made up of 14 amino acids.